This T cell receptor beta chain was retrieved from a study of control samples from healthy donors and cancer patients. Assay used: immunoSEQ multiplex PCR; TCRdb lists only in-frame clones, some missing. The sample holds around 150,000 clones, 96% seen once. The length of the CDR3 is 15 residues. Germline CDR1 SGDLS, CDR2 YYNGEE. The trim removed 7 bases at V and 6 bases at J, leaving 9 bases unmatched. This sequence was found in a woman under 40 in good health. This chain uses TRBV9 with TRBJ2-3; 12 bases agree with TRBD1. The sequenced sample consisted of blood. CDR3 bases: TGTGCCAGCCAAGGAGGGACAGGGGGCAAGGATACGCAGTATTTT. It translates to CASQGGTGGKDTQYF.